This TCR beta chain was observed in a study of T cell repertoires in cytomegalovirus infection. General study results and limits: Identification of carriers of CMV plus the relevant HLA was achieved through cumulative public TCR beta family frequency. HLA-C-restricted, CMV-specific TCR beta clonotypes were dominant ex vivo.

Notes on this clonotype: The antigen is unknown.

The CDR3 sequence is 14 residues long. CDR1 and CDR2 (germline): SGHVS, FQNEAQ. With V trimmed by 7 bases and J by 3 bases, 6 bases remained unmatched. MiXCR, run by TCRdb on the reads, gives a single entry per CDR3 protein. The sample yields about 110,000 distinct CDR3 sequences, less than 30% seen once. The chain has TRBV7-8 and TRBJ1-3; the match to TRBD1 covers 7 bases. The specimen comprised CD8+ T cells from cultured PBMCs, sampled from culture after CMV antigen stimulation. This clonotype originated in a human donor in good health (CMV status not recorded). Some clones in this sample may be carry-over from other donors' samples. The CDR3 DNA reads as TGTGCCAGCAACCCAGGGGGGGATGGAAACACCATATATTTT. Amino acid sequence: CASNPGGDGNTIYF.